This is a list of T cell receptor beta chains from one sample in a study of blood T cell repertoires in COVID-19. Sequenced by immunoSEQ multiplex PCR; TCRdb stores in-frame clones only, minus some. The sample lists 100,000 to 150,000 clones, 65% to 85% occurring once. Source material: peripheral blood. The source of these receptors is a woman in her sixties or seventies with acute or convalescent COVID-19. Both conserved end residues are part of each CDR3. D genes are given only for firm matches. Size values are once, few and many counts, or a class for expanded clones, and some rows have none.

d_call	clone_size	v_call	j_call	cdr3_aa	cdr3_nt
NA	NA	TRBV18	TRBJ1-1	CASSLMALNTEAFF	TGTGCCAGCTCACTGATGGCCCTGAACACTGAAGCTTTCTTT
NA	NA	TRBV4-2	TRBJ1-3	CASSSLTPSSGNTIYF	TGTGCCAGCAGCTCTCTGACTCCGAGCTCTGGAAACACCATATATTTT
NA	NA	TRBV4-3	TRBJ1-2	CASSQDNHEGAYGYTF	TGCGCCAGCAGCCAAGATAACCACGAAGGGGCCTATGGCTACACCTTC
NA	few	TRBV4-3	TRBJ1-6	CASSQDPQLGSSSPLHF	TGCGCCAGCAGCCAAGATCCGCAGTTGGGTAGCTCTTCACCCCTCCACTTT
NA	NA	TRBV7-9	TRBJ2-1	CASSPRGEGDEQFF	TGTGCCAGCAGCCCCCGCGGGGAGGGGGATGAGCAGTTCTTC
TRBD1	NA	TRBV5-1	TRBJ1-4	CASSLQGTENEKLFF	TGCGCCAGCAGCTTACAAGGGACAGAAAATGAAAAACTGTTTTTT
NA	NA	TRBV20-1	TRBJ1-4	CSGKTHEKLFF	TGCAGCGGGAAAACCCATGAAAAACTGTTTTTT
NA	once	TRBV6-6	TRBJ1-1	CASSSQWGVNTEAFF	TGTGCCAGCAGTTCCCAGTGGGGGGTGAACACTGAAGCTTTCTTT
NA	few	TRBV6-6	TRBJ1-6	CASRPGDVRNSPLHF	TGTGCCAGCAGACCAGGGGACGTTCGTAATTCACCCCTCCACTTT
NA	NA	TRBV11-2	TRBJ2-7	CASSSDTFEQYF	TGTGCCAGCAGCTCTGACACCTTCGAGCAGTACTTC
NA	NA	TRBV28	TRBJ1-2	CASSFVRENYGYTF	TGTGCCAGCAGTTTTGTCCGGGAAAACTATGGCTACACCTTC
TRBD2	once	TRBV5-1	TRBJ2-2	CASTPRGLAGGNTGELFF	TGCGCCAGCACCCCGCGAGGACTAGCGGGGGGTAACACCGGGGAGCTGTTTTTT
NA	NA	TRBV6-5	TRBJ2-4	CASSYSPRAGENIQYF	TGTGCCAGCAGTTACTCCCCGAGGGCCGGGGAAAACATTCAGTACTTC
NA	NA	TRBV11-3	TRBJ1-4	CASSSQGNEKLFF	TGTGCCAGCAGTTCGCAGGGAAATGAAAAACTGTTTTTT
TRBD2	NA	TRBV7-3	TRBJ2-3	CASSLEIAGGTDTQYF	TGTGCCAGCAGCTTAGAGATAGCGGGGGGCACAGATACGCAGTATTTT
NA	NA	TRBV18	TRBJ2-1	CASSPQGTDNNEQFF	TGTGCCAGCTCACCCCAGGGAACAGATAACAATGAGCAGTTCTTC
TRBD1	once	TRBV11-1	TRBJ2-3	CASSRRTGQDTDTQYF	TGTGCCAGCAGCCGTAGGACAGGACAGGACACAGATACGCAGTATTTT
NA	NA	TRBV6-2/TRBV6-3	TRBJ1-4	CASSRSVNEKLFF	TGTGCCAGCAGCCGGTCGGTTAATGAAAAACTGTTTTTT
NA	NA	TRBV10-3	TRBJ2-7	CAISEGLAEGYEQYF	TGTGCCATCAGTGAAGGTCTAGCCGAAGGCTACGAGCAGTACTTC
NA	NA	TRBV15	TRBJ1-2	CATSSGGDGYTF	TGTGCCACCAGCAGTGGGGGGGATGGCTACACCTTC
NA	NA	TRBV19	TRBJ1-5	CASSRTASRGQPQHF	TGTGCCAGTAGTAGGACAGCGTCCAGGGGTCAGCCCCAGCATTTT
TRBD2	once	TRBV4-3	TRBJ2-3	CASSQQMTSGGDTQYF	TGCGCCAGCAGCCAGCAGATGACTAGCGGGGGGGATACGCAGTATTTT
NA	NA	TRBV5-8	TRBJ1-3	CASSLRGSGNTIYF	TGTGCCAGCAGCTTGAGGGGGAGTGGAAACACCATATATTTT
TRBD1	NA	TRBV15	TRBJ1-3	CATSRGTGLGNTIYF	TGTGCCACCAGCAGAGGGACAGGATTGGGAAACACCATATATTTT
NA	NA	TRBV2	TRBJ2-1	CASQLGAYNEQFF	TGTGCCAGCCAGTTGGGAGCCTACAATGAGCAGTTCTTC
TRBD2	NA	TRBV29-1	TRBJ2-5	CSGFPGTSGGDKETQYF	TGCAGCGGCTTTCCCGGGACTAGCGGGGGAGATAAAGAGACCCAGTACTTC
TRBD2	NA	TRBV5-1	TRBJ2-3	CASSTGLAGVLRDTQYF	TGCGCCAGCAGCACGGGACTAGCGGGGGTCCTAAGGGATACGCAGTATTTT
TRBD2	NA	TRBV20-1	TRBJ2-3	CSASTYLASGGPDTQYF	TGCAGTGCTAGTACTTATTTGGCTAGCGGGGGACCGGATACGCAGTATTTT
NA	NA	TRBV18	TRBJ1-1	CASSPQLANTEAFF	TGTGCCAGCTCACCACAATTGGCAAACACTGAAGCTTTCTTT
NA	NA	TRBV4-3	TRBJ1-1	CASSQDSVRSTEAFF	TGCGCCAGCAGCCAAGATTCGGTGAGGAGCACTGAAGCTTTCTTT
TRBD1	NA	TRBV6-5	TRBJ2-5	CASSQTGNQETQYF	TGTGCCAGCAGCCAGACAGGGAATCAAGAGACCCAGTACTTC
NA	NA	TRBV30	TRBJ1-2	CAWSYSGDRYGYTF	TGTGCCTGGTCGTACTCAGGGGATCGTTATGGCTACACCTTC
TRBD1	few	TRBV7-9	TRBJ1-5	CASTYWVPGATGGGPQHF	TGTGCCAGCACCTATTGGGTTCCGGGGGCGACAGGGGGCGGACCCCAGCATTTT
NA	NA	TRBV29-1	TRBJ1-1	CSVVSRFGVEAFF	TGCAGCGTTGTGTCAAGGTTTGGAGTTGAAGCTTTCTTT
NA	NA	TRBV7-2	TRBJ2-5	CASSLAWGGIQETQYF	TGTGCCAGCAGCTTAGCGTGGGGCGGAATCCAAGAGACCCAGTACTTC
NA	NA	TRBV5-4	TRBJ2-5	CASSTPFGGDTSSFQETQYF	TGTGCCAGCAGCACTCCGTTCGGGGGAGACACCTCCTCCTTCCAAGAGACCCAGTACTTC
NA	NA	TRBV19	TRBJ2-2	CASSPTENTGELFF	TGTGCCAGTAGTCCGACAGAAAACACCGGGGAGCTGTTTTTT
NA	NA	TRBV4-2	TRBJ2-1	CASSQDLGYNEQFF	TGTGCCAGCAGCCAAGATCTAGGCTACAATGAGCAGTTCTTC
NA	NA	TRBV7-6	TRBJ2-5	CASSFGTGGTQYF	TGTGCCAGCAGCTTTGGGACTGGCGGGACCCAGTACTTC
NA	NA	TRBV4-3	TRBJ1-2	CASSQESVQGGYTF	TGCGCCAGCAGCCAAGAAAGCGTGCAGGGGGGCTACACCTTC
TRBD1	NA	TRBV5-5	TRBJ1-4	CASSWWTGGGRTNEKLFF	TGTGCCAGCAGCTGGTGGACAGGGGGCGGACGGACTAATGAAAAACTGTTTTTT
TRBD1	NA	TRBV12-3/TRBV12-4	TRBJ1-2	CASREQGAGGYTF	TGTGCCAGCAGAGAACAGGGGGCGGGCGGCTACACCTTC
NA	NA	TRBV30	TRBJ1-5	CAWSPRSNQPQHF	TGTGCCTGGAGTCCACGGAGCAATCAGCCCCAGCATTTT
NA	NA	TRBV7-7	TRBJ2-5	CASSSEGETQYF	TGTGCCAGCAGCTCTGAGGGTGAGACCCAGTACTTC
TRBD2	NA	TRBV5-1	TRBJ2-7	CASSLGGGGSSYEQYF	TGCGCCAGCAGCTTGGGAGGCGGGGGATCTTCCTACGAGCAGTACTTC
NA	NA	TRBV27	TRBJ1-1	CASSLFAGDTEAFF	TGTGCCAGCAGTTTATTTGCCGGGGACACTGAAGCTTTCTTT
TRBD1	NA	TRBV29-1	TRBJ2-1	CSVDQRQGDFSNEQFF	TGCAGCGTTGATCAGAGACAGGGGGATTTTAGCAATGAGCAGTTCTTC
TRBD1	once	TRBV5-1	TRBJ1-2	CASSLEAGGDGYTF	TGCGCCAGCAGCTTGGAGGCAGGGGGCGATGGCTACACCTTC
NA	NA	TRBV6-2/TRBV6-3	TRBJ1-5	CASSRTLANQPQHF	TGTGCCAGCAGCCGGACTTTAGCAAATCAGCCCCAGCATTTT
NA	NA	TRBV5-1	TRBJ1-5	CASSLVGGPIKTQHF	TGCGCCAGCAGCCTGGTAGGAGGGCCGATTAAGACCCAGCATTTT